These 18 T cell receptor beta chains originate from one sample sequenced in a study of blood T cell repertoires in COVID-19 (TCRdb year 2020). Receptors were amplified or captured by the immunoSEQ multiplex PCR assay. Sourced from immuneACCESS, this table was stored by TCRdb with only in-frame sequences that have V and J called. A share of the clones is absent; for the studies checked, an unresolved V gene accounts for under half, and the remainder has no known explanation. Across this sample there are 150,000 to 200,000 clones, with less than 90% seen only once. About 3.3% of the sample belongs to the ten largest clones. Source material: PBMCs or T cells enriched from blood (not recorded which). These receptors came from a woman aged 25-40 years who had been exposed to COVID-19.

This clone has just a few counts. The rearrangement uses TRBV5-6 and TRBJ1-4; TRBD1 aligns across 8 bases. The germline V gene encodes CDR1 SGHDT and CDR2 YYEEEE. The CDR3 runs 16 residues. Germline trimming cut 3 bases from V and 6 bases from J; bases unmatched to any gene: 10. The CDR3 sequence is CASSYKPGQADEKLFF. Here the CDR3 DNA reads TGTGCCAGCAGCTATAAACCGGGACAGGCGGATGAAAAACTGTTTTTT.

This CDR3 reads CASSVYQEYNTEAFF. CDR3 DNA: TGTGCCAGCAGCGTCTATCAGGAATACAACACTGAAGCTTTCTTT. The chain uses TRBV7-2 and TRBJ1-1; D is uncertain. CDR3 size: 15 residues. CDR1 is SGHTA, CDR2 FQGNSA, per germline. With 5 bases removed from V and 2 bases from J, the gap between germline ends came to 15 bases.

The chain uses TRBV7-2 and TRBJ2-3; TRBD2 agrees at 10 bases. The CDR3 consists of 15 residues. CDR1 is SGHTA, CDR2 FQGNSA, per germline. The V and J ends lost 6 bases and 4 bases, in that order; junction bases with no gene match: 7. CDR3 sequence: CASSTSGGAADTQYF. The CDR3 nucleotides are TGTGCCAGCAGTACAAGCGGGGGGGCGGCAGATACGCAGTATTTT.

The V gene is TRBV30, the J gene TRBJ2-7; no firm D call. The length of the CDR3 is 14 residues. Germline assignment: CDR1 GTSNPN and CDR2 SVGIG (reference sequence). Trimming removed 3 bases from V and 0 bases from J, with 12 bases in between. CDR3 in DNA: TGTGCCTGGAGGGTCGAGGCCCTCTCCTACGAGCAGTACTTC. Protein product: CAWRVEALSYEQYF.

The chain recombines TRBV2 with TRBJ2-5; 11 bases align to TRBD1. Germline CDR1 SNHLY, CDR2 FYNNEI. The CDR3 spans 17 residues. J gave up 5 bases and V 9 bases, and 17 bases lay outside the gene matches. The CDR3 DNA reads as TGTGCCAGAACGGGCGAAACCCGGACAGGGGGCTGGGAGACCCAGTACTTC. This encodes CARTGETRTGGWETQYF.

The chain carries TRBV7-2 and TRBJ1-3, with D possibly TRBD1 on 5 matching bases. V was pared by 2 bases and J by 6 bases, with 8 bases between. This CDR3 is built from 13 residues. Per germline, CDR1 SGHTA and CDR2 FQGNSA. The CDR3 DNA follows: TGTGCCAGCAGCTTAAACAGGAAAAACACCATATATTTT. Translating gives CASSLNRKNTIYF.

The chain uses TRBV6-6 and TRBJ2-1; 10 bases are a match to TRBD1. This CDR3 is 14 amino acids long. V gave up 10 bases and J gave up 6 bases; unmatched junction bases: 9. Per the germline V gene, CDR1 is MNHNY and CDR2 is SVGAGI (reference sequence). In DNA, the CDR3 is TGTGCCACCGAACGGGACAGGGGTCTCAATGAGCAGTTCTTC. Its translation is CATERDRGLNEQFF.

V usage is TRBV11-2 and J usage is TRBJ2-5; 10 bases align to TRBD1. Losses at the gene ends were 4 bases for V and 4 bases for J; bases not matched to a gene: 0. CDR3 length: 13 residues. Per the germline V gene, CDR1 is SGHAT and CDR2 is FQNNGV. The CDR3 sequence is CASSWTGGETQYF. The CDR3 coding sequence is TGTGCCAGCAGCTGGACAGGGGGAGAGACCCAGTACTTC.

The rearrangement joins TRBV6-2 or TRBV6-3 to TRBJ2-1; D might be TRBD2 (5 bases). Trimming pared 5 bases from V and 0 bases from J, leaving 20 bases between. Germline loops: CDR1 MNHEY, CDR2 SVGEGT. The length of the CDR3 is 18 residues. The CDR3 loop is CASSGLPERSRSYNEQFF. For the CDR3, the DNA is TGTGCCAGCAGTGGACTTCCCGAGAGATCGCGCTCCTACAATGAGCAGTTCTTC.

The chain uses TRBV10-3 and TRBJ1-5, with 7 positions matching TRBD1. Germline-derived CDR1 and CDR2 are ENHRY and SYGVKD. This CDR3 spans 16 amino acids. The ends lost 0 bases at V and 2 bases at J; junction bases unmatched: 4. In nucleotides, the CDR3 is TGTGCCATCAGTGAGTCACAGGGGAACGGCAATCAGCCCCAGCATTTT. Amino acid sequence: CAISESQGNGNQPQHF.

The chain carries TRBV2 and TRBJ1-2; 8 bases fit TRBD1. The CDR3 runs to 14 residues. Germline CDR1 and CDR2: SNHLY and FYNNEI. J gave up 8 bases and V 1 base, and 6 bases lay outside the gene matches. CDR3 sequence reads: CASSEGGQGEGYTF. CDR3 bases: TGTGCCAGCAGTGAAGGAGGACAGGGTGAAGGCTACACCTTC.

This sequence joins TRBV27 and TRBJ2-7; possible D gene TRBD1, 5 bases. The CDR3 length is 13 residues. Germline-derived CDR1 and CDR2 are MNHEY and SMNVEV (reference sequence). V was pared by 5 bases and J by 3 bases, with 11 bases between. CDR3 loop: CASSPRTLYEQYF. The CDR3, as DNA: TGTGCCAGCAGTCCTAGGACACTCTACGAGCAGTACTTC.

For this clone: The germline gene is not matched at one end of the junction; a read error may be the cause. V is TRBV11-2 and J is TRBJ2-7, with TRBD2 matching over 10 bases. The CDR3 runs to 11 residues. Germline CDR1 reads SGHAT; CDR2 reads FQNNGV. This CDR3 reads CASSVSGGTNF. The CDR3 nucleotides are TGTGCCAGCAGCGTTAGCGGGGGGACGAACTTC.

V is TRBV29-1 and J is TRBJ2-2; D might be TRBD2 (6 bases). There are 13 residues in the CDR3. Deletions cut 7 bases from V and 7 bases from J, with 16 bases between. Germline V gene sequence: CDR1 SQVTM, CDR2 ANQGSEA. The CDR3 DNA reads as TGCAGCGCATCCCTGTCGGGGGACGGGGAGCTGTTTTTT. Translated, it gives CSASLSGDGELFF.

V usage is TRBV5-1 and J usage is TRBJ2-5; 10 bases align to TRBD2. The germline CDR1 and CDR2 sequences are SGHRS and YFSETQ. The CDR3 is 17 amino acids. V was clipped by 4 bases and J by 0 bases; unmatched bases: 9. The CDR3: CASSQLLAGMYQETQYF. The CDR3 DNA sequence: TGCGCCAGCAGCCAACTACTAGCGGGGATGTACCAAGAGACCCAGTACTTC.

The chain is built from TRBV27 and TRBJ1-4, with TRBD1 as a possible D gene (5 bases). The CDR3 runs 14 residues. The germline CDR1 and CDR2 sequences are MNHEY and SMNVEV (reference sequence). V was trimmed by 6 bases and J by 6 bases, leaving 14 bases between them. The CDR3 sequence is CASRPGVKDEKLFF. CDR3 coding DNA: TGTGCCAGCAGGCCGGGGGTAAAGGATGAAAAACTGTTTTTT.

This clone was counted only a few times. The chain joins TRBV28 to TRBJ2-5, with 8 bases fitting TRBD2. The germline CDR1 and CDR2 sequences are MDHEN and SYDVKM. V shed 5 bases and J 3 bases; nucleotides not matched to a gene: 5. The CDR3 is made up of 14 amino acids. The chain's CDR3 is CASSLSGAEETQYF. CDR3 in DNA: TGTGCCAGCAGTCTTAGCGGGGCGGAAGAGACCCAGTACTTC. Based on the CDR3 plus reference TRBV28 and TRBJ2-5, the full variable domain is DVKVTQSSRYLVKRTGEKVFLECVQDMDHENMFWYRQDPGLGLRLIYFSYDVKMKEKGDIPEGYSVSREKKERFSLILESASTNQTSMYLCASSLSGAEETQYFGPGTRLLVL.

The V and J genes are TRBV9 and TRBJ1-1; D gene unclear. The ends were cut back, 0 bases at V and 1 base at J, with 4 bases in the middle. Germline V gene lookup returns CDR1 SGDLS and CDR2 YYNGEE. This CDR3 is built from 13 residues. CDR3 amino acids: CASSVGRNTEAFF. DNA for the CDR3: TGTGCCAGCAGCGTAGGCAGGAACACTGAAGCTTTCTTT.